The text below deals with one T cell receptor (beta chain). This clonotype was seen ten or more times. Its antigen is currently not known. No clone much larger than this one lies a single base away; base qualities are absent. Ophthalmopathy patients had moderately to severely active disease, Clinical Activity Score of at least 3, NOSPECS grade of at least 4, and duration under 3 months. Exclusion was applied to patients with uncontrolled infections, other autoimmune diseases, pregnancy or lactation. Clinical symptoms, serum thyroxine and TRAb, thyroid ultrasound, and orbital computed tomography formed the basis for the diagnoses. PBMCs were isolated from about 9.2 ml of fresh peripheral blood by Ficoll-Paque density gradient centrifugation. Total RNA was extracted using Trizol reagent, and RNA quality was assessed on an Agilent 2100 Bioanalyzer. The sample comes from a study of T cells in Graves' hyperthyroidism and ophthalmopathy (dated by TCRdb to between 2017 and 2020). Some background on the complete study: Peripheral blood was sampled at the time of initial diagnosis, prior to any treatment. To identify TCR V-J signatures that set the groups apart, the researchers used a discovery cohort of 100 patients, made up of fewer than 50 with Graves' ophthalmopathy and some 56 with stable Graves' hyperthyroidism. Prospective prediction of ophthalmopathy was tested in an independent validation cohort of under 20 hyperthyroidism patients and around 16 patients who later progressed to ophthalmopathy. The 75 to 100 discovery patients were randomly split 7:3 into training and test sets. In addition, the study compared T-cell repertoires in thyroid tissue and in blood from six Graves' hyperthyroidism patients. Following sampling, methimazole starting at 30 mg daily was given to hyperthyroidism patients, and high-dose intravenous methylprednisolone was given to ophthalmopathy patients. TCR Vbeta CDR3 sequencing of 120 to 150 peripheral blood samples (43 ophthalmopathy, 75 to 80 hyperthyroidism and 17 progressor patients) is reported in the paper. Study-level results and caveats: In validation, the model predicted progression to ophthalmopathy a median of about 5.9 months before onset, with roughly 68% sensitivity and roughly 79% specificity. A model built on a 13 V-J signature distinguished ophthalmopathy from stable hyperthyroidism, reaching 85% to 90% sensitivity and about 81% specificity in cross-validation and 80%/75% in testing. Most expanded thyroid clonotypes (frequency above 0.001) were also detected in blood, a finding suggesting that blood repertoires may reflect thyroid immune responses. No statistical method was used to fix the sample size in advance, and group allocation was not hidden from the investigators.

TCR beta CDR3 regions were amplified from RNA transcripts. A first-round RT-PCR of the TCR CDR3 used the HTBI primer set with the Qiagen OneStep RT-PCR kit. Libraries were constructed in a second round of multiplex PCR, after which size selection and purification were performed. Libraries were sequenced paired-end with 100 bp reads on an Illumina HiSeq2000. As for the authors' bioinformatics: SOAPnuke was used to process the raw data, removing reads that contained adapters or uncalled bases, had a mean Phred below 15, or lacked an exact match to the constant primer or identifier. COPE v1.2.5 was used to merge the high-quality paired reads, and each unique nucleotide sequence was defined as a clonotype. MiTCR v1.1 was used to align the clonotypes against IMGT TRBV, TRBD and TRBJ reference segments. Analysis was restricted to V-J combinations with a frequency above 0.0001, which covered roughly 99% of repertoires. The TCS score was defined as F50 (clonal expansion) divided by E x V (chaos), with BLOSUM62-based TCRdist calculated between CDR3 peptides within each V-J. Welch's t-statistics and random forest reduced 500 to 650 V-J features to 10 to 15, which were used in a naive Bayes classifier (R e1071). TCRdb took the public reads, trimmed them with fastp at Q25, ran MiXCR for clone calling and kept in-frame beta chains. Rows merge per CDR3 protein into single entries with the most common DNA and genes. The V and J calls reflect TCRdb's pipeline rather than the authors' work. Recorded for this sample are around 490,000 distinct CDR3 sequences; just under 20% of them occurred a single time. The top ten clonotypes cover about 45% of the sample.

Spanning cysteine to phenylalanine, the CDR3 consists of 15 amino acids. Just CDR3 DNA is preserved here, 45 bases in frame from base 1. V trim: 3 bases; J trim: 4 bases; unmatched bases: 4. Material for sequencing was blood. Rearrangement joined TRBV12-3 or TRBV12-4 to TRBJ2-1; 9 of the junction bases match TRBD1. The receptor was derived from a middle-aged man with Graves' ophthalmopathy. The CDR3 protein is CASSFRTGVYNEQFF. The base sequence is TGTGCCAGCAGTTTCCGGACAGGGGTGTACAATGAGCAGTTCTTC.